These T cell receptor beta chains were read from a single sample in a study of T cells in Graves' hyperthyroidism and ophthalmopathy. TCRdb re-analysed the multiplex PCR reads in MiXCR, keeping a single row per CDR3 protein. The profile shows approximately 520,000 distinct CDR3 sequences, roughly a quarter of them singletons. What was sequenced was blood. These receptors came from a woman aged 25-40 years with Graves' ophthalmopathy. Both conserved end residues are part of each CDR3.

TRBV7-6	TRBJ1-5	CASSPRTGDNQPQHF
TRBV20-1	TRBJ2-5	CSARAELADLWETQYF
TRBV12-3/TRBV12-4	TRBJ1-6	CASSPDHVSPLHF
TRBV12-3/TRBV12-4	TRBJ1-5	CASSLGTGFNQPQHF
TRBV6-5	TRBJ2-7	CASRLAGTDYEQYF
TRBV11-2	TRBJ2-5	CASSPWVGRETQYF
TRBV20-1	TRBJ1-1	CSAGEGEAFF
TRBV20-1	TRBJ2-5	CSARDQERGGGETQYF
TRBV29-1	TRBJ2-5	CSVVQGYFGETQYF
TRBV27	TRBJ1-1	CASSLSGAWGTEAFF
TRBV3-1	TRBJ2-7	CASSQGVYEQYF
TRBV18	TRBJ1-5	CASSLTGTGNNQPQHF
TRBV10-3	TRBJ1-3	CAISGASGNTIYF
TRBV7-8	TRBJ2-2	CASSLQGTGTGELFF
TRBV10-3	TRBJ2-7	CAISEGSASSYEQYF
TRBV29-1	TRBJ2-4	CSALTNIQYF
TRBV27	TRBJ2-7	CASSLWSGGRYEQYF
TRBV12-3/TRBV12-4	TRBJ2-2	CASSLSSRVMVGTGELFF
TRBV6-1	TRBJ2-5	CASSRLTATQYF
TRBV12-3/TRBV12-4	TRBJ1-1	CASSTRRPTEAFF
TRBV3-1	TRBJ2-5	CASSQGLLAGGQETQYF
TRBV15	TRBJ2-5	CATSREGQFQETQYF
TRBV7-3	TRBJ1-2	CASSPTGQYGYTF
TRBV30	TRBJ1-2	CAVGQGIYGYTF
TRBV29-1	TRBJ2-6	CSGSTPGANVLTF
TRBV3-1	TRBJ1-1	CASSHADREGAFF
TRBV20-1	TRBJ2-7	CSAPRWQASHEQYF
TRBV15	TRBJ2-7	CATRESHYEQYF